This TCR beta chain was sequenced for a study of blood T cell repertoires in COVID-19. Across the study: Donors in the United States, Italy and Spain gave samples during acute or convalescent COVID-19. T cells, B-cell-depleted T cells, or PBMCs provided the cDNA or gDNA that served as material.

Original processing notes: Using reference gene primer amplification, nucleated cell counts were estimated. The protocol was immunoSEQ multiplex PCR, while the TCRdb copy is restricted to in-frame clones and leaves out a portion. D and trimming come from the DNA, and the V and J calls and clone size come from that table. The data show roughly 260,000 clones, more than 65% seen once. V lost 6 bases to trimming and J lost 6 bases; unmatched junction nucleotides: 10. This CDR3 contains 15 residues. CDR1 is MNHEY, CDR2 SVGAGI, per germline. This sequence originates from a woman between 18 and 30 years old with acute or convalescent COVID-19. The sequenced sample consisted of peripheral blood. The chain is built from TRBV6-5 and TRBJ2-7; 11 positions match TRBD2. The CDR3 DNA is TGTGCCAGCAGATTTAGCGGGAGGGCCCGGGGCGAGCAGTACTTC. Protein sequence: CASRFSGRARGEQYF.